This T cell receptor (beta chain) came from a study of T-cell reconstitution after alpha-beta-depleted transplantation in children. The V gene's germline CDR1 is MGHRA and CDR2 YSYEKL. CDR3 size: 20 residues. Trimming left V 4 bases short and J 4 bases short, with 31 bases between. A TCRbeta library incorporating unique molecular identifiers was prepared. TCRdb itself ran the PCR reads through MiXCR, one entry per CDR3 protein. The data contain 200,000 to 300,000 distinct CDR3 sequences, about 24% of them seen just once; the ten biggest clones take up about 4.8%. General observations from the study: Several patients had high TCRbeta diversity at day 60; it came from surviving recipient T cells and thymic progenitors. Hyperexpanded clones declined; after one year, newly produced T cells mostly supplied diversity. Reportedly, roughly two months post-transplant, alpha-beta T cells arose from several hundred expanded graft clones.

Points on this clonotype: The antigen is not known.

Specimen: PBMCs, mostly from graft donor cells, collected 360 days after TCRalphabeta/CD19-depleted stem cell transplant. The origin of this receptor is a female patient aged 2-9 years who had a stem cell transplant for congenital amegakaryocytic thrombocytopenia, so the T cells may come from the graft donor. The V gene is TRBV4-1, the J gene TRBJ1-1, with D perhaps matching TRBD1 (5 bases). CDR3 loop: CASSRNAGEFWGISGTEAFF. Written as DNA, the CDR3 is TGCGCCAGCAGCCGGAATGCTGGGGAATTTTGGGGGATTAGCGGCACTGAAGCTTTCTTT.